This T cell receptor (beta chain) comes out of a study of CD8 T cells in Susac syndrome. Study information: Treatment at blood withdrawal was none, corticosteroids, or intravenous immunoglobulin alone in Susac syndrome patients. Study-wide findings and caveats: The authors found no clonal expansion in Susac syndrome CD4+ T cell repertoires.

With regard to this clonotype: Antigen: not known.

RNA totalling roughly 0.45 to 1 ug underwent reverse transcription with random hexamers. TCRdb passed the immunoSEQ multiplex PCR reads through MiXCR, listing each CDR3 protein once. This table holds 180,000 or so distinct CDR3 sequences, 90% to 95% found once. TCR beta sequencing was performed on blood CD8+ and CD4+ T cells. The CDR3 has 14 amino acids. Trimming cost V 4 bases and J 6 bases, with 12 bases left between them. Germline-derived CDR1 and CDR2 are SGHNT and YENEEA. The clonotype was recovered from a human donor with Susac syndrome. The specimen was CD4+ T cells from PBMCs. The chain has TRBV11-3 and TRBJ2-2; possible D gene TRBD1, 7 bases. This CDR3 reads CASSSQGGSGELFF. The CDR3 region has the DNA TGTGCCAGCAGCTCCCAGGGGGGATCCGGGGAGCTGTTTTTT.